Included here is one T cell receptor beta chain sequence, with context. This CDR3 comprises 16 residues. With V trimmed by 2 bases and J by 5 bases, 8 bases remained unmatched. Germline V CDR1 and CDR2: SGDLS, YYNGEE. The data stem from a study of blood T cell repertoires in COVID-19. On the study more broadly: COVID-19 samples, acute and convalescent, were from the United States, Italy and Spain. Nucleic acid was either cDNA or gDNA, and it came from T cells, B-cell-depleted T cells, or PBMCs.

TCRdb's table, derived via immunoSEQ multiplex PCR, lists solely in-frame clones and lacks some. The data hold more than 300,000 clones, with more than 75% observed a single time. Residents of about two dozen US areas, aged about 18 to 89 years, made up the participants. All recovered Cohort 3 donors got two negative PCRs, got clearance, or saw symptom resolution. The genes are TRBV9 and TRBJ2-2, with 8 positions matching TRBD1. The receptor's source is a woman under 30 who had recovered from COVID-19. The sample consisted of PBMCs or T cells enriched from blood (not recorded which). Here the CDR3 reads CASSVSQGARTGELFF. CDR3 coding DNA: TGTGCCAGCAGCGTTTCTCAGGGGGCCAGGACCGGGGAGCTGTTTTTT.